This T cell receptor (beta chain) stems from a study of identical twins. V was clipped by 0 bases and J by 0 bases, with 9 bases between them. The CDR3 contains 17 residues. The germline V gene encodes CDR1 LGHNA and CDR2 YNFKEQ. A universal primer binding site was introduced by template switching. The final cDNA contained unique molecular identifiers. From the 5' RACE reads, TCRdb called clonotypes with MiXCR, one entry per CDR3 protein. The sample includes some 900,000 distinct CDR3 sequences, over 9% of them seen just once. Many counts were recorded for this clonotype. The same data also went into a second study, on yellow fever vaccine responses in identical twins.

This receptor was taken from a woman under 30 in good health. The chain uses TRBV4-2 and TRBJ2-6; D remains ambiguous. The sequencing input was PBMCs. The CDR3: CASSQDPDNSGANVLTF. DNA of the CDR3: TGTGCCAGCAGCCAAGATCCCGACAACTCTGGGGCCAACGTCCTGACTTTC.